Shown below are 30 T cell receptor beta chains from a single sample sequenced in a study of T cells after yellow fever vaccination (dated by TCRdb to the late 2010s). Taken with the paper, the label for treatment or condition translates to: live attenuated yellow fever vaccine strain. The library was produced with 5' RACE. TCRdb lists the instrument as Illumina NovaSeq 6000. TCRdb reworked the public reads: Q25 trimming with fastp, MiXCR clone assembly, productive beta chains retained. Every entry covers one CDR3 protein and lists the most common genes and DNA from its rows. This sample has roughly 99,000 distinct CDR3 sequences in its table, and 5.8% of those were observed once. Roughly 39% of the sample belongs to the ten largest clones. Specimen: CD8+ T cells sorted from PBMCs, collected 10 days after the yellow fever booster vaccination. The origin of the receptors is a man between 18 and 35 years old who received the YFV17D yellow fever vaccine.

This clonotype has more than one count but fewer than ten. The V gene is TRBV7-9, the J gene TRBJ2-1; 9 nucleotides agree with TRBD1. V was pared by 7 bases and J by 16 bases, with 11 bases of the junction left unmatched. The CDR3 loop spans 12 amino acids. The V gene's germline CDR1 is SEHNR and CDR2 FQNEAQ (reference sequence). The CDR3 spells CASTPSRDRAFF. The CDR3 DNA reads TGTGCCAGCACCCCAAGCCGGGACAGGGCTTTCTTC.

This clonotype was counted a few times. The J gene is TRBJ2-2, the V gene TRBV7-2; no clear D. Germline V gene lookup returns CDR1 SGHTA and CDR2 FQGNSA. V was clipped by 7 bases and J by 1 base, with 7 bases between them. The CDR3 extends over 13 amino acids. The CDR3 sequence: CASILVNTGELFF. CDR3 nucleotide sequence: TGTGCCAGCATCCTGGTGAACACCGGGGAGCTGTTTTTT.

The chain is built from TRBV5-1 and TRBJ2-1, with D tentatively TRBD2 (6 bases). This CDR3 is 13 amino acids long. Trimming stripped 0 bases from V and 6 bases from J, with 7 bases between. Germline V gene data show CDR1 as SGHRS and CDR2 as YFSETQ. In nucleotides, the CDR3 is TGCGCCAGCAGCTTGGCGGGGGTCAATGAGCAGTTCTTC. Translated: CASSLAGVNEQFF.

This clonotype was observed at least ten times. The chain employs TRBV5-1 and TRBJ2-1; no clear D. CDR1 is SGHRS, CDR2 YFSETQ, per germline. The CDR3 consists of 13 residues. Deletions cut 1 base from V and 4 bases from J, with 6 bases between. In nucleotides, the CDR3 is TGCGCCAGCAGCTTGACGGGTTACAATGAGCAGTTCTTC. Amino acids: CASSLTGYNEQFF.

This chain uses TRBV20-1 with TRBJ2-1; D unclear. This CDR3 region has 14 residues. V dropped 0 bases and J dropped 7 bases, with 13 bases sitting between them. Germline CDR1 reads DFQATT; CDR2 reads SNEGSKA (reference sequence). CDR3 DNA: TGCAGTGCTAGAGATCAGATACAAAGAAATGAGCAGTTCTTC. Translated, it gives CSARDQIQRNEQFF.

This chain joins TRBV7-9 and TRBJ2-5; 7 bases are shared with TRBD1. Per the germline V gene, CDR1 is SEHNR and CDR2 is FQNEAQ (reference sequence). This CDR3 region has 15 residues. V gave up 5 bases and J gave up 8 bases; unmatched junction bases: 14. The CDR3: CASSPSGQILDTQYF. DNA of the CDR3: TGTGCCAGCAGCCCATCGGGACAGATATTAGATACCCAGTACTTC.

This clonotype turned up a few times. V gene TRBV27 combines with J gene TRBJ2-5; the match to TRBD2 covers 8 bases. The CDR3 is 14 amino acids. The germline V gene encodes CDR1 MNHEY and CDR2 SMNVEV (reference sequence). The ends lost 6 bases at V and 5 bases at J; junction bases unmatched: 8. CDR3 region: CASSPGGRYETQYF. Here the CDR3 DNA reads TGTGCCAGCAGCCCGGGGGGGCGTTATGAGACCCAGTACTTC.

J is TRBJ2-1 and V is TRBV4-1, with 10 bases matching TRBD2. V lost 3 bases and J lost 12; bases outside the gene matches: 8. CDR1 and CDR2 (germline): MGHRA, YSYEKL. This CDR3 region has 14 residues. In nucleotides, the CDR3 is TGCGCCAGCAGCCAGGATCCGACTAGCGGGTTGCAGTTCTTC. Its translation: CASSQDPTSGLQFF.

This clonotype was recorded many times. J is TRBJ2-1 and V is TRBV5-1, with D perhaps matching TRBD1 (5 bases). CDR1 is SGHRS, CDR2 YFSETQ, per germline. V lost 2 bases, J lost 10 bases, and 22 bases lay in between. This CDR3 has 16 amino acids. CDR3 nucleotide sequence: TGCGCCAGCAGCTTAGATCGGCAGGGCCCCTTTGTGGAGCAGTTCTTC. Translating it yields CASSLDRQGPFVEQFF.

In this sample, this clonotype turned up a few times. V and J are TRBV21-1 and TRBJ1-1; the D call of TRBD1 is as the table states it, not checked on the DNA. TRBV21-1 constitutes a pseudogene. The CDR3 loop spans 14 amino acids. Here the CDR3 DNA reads TGTGCCAGCAGCAAAGACAGGGCCGGGACTGAAGCTTTCTTT. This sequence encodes CASSKDRAGTEAFF.

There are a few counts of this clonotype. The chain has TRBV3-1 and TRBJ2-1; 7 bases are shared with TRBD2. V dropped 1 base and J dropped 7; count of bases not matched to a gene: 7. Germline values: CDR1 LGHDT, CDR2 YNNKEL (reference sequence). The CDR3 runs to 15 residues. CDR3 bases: TGTGCCAGCAGCCAAGGTGTGGGGGGGTTGAATGAGCAGTTCTTC. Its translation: CASSQGVGGLNEQFF.

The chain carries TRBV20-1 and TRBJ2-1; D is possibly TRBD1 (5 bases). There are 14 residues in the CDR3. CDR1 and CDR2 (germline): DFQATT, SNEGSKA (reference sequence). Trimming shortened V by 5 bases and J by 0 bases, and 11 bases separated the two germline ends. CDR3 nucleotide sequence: TGCAGTGCTCCCGTAAGGGGCTCCTACAATGAGCAGTTCTTC. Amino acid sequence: CSAPVRGSYNEQFF.

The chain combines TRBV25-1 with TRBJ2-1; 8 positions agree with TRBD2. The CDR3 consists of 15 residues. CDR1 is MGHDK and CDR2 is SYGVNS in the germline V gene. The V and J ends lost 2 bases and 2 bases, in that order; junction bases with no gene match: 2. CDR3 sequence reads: CASSERGGPYNEQFF. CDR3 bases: TGTGCCAGCAGTGAACGGGGGGGCCCCTACAATGAGCAGTTCTTC.

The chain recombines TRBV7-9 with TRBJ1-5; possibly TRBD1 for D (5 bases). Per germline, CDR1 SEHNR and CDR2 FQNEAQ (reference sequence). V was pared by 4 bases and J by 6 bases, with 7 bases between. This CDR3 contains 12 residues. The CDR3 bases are TGTGCCAGCAGCTCAGGGAGTCAGCCCCAGCATTTT. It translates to CASSSGSQPQHF.

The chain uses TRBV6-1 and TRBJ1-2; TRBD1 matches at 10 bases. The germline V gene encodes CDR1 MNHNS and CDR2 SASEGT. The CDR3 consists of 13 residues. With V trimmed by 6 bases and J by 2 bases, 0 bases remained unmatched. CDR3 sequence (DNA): TGTGCCAGCAGGGACAGGGGGAACTATGGCTACACCTTC. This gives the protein CASRDRGNYGYTF.

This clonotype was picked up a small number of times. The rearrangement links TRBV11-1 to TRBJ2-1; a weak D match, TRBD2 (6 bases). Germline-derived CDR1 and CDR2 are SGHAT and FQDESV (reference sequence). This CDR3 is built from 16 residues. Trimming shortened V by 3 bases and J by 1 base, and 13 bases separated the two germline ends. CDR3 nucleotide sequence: TGTGCCAGCAGCTTTCCCCCGGGGGAATCCTACAATGAGCAGTTCTTC. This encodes CASSFPPGESYNEQFF.

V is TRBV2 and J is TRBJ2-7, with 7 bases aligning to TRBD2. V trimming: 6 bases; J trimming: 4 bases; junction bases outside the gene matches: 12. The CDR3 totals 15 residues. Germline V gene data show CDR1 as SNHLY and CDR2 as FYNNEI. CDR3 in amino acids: CASRPAGLLGYEQYV. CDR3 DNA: TGTGCCAGCAGACCAGCGGGGCTTTTGGGGTACGAGCAGTACGTC.

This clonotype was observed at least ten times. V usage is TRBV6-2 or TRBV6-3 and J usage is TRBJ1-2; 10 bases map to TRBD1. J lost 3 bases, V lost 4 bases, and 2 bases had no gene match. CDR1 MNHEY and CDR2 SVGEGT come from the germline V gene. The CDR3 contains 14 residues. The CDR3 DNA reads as TGTGCCAGCAGTTGGACAGGGGGATACTATGGCTACACCTTC. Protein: CASSWTGGYYGYTF.

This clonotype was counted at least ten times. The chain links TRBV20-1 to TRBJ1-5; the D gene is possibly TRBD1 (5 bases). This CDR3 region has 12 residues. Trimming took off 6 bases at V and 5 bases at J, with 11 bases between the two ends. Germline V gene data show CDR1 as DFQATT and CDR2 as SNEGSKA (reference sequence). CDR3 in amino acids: CSALGGDQPQHF. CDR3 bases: TGCAGTGCGCTTGGGGGGGATCAGCCCCAGCATTTT.

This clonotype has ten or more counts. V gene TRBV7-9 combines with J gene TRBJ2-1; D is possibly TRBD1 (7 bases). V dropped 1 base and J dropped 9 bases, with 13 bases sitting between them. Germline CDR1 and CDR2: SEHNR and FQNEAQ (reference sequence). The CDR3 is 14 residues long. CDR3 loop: CASSLESRGVEQFF. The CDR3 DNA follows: TGTGCCAGCAGCTTAGAGTCCAGGGGGGTTGAGCAGTTCTTC.

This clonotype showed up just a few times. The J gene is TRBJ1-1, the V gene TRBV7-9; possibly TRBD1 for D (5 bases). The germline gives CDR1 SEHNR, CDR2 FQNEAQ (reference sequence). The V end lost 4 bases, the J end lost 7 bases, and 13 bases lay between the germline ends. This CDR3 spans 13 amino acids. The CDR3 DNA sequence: TGTGCCAGCAGCTGGGCCGGGGGTAGTGAAGCTTTCTTT. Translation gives CASSWAGGSEAFF.

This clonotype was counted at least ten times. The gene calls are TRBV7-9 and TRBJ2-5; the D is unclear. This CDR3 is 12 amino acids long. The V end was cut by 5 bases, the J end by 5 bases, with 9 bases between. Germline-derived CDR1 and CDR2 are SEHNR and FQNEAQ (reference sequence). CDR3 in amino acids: CASSILAETQYF. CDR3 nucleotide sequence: TGTGCCAGCAGCATTCTCGCCGAGACCCAGTACTTC.

The CDR3 nucleotides are TGTGCCATCACGAGGGAGTATAGCCTAGAGACCCAGTACTTC. Protein product: CAITREYSLETQYF. The chain recombines TRBV10-3 with TRBJ2-5, with D tentatively TRBD2 (5 bases). This CDR3 has 14 amino acids. Germline CDR1 and CDR2: ENHRY and SYGVKD. The germline V and J ends were trimmed by 7 bases and 4 bases, with 16 bases remaining between them.

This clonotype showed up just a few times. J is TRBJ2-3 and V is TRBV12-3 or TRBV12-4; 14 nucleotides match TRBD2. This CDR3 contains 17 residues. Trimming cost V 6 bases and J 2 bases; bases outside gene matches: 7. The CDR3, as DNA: TGTGCCAGCAGCCCGCGACTAGCGGGGGGGATCACAGATACGCAGTATTTT. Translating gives CASSPRLAGGITDTQYF.

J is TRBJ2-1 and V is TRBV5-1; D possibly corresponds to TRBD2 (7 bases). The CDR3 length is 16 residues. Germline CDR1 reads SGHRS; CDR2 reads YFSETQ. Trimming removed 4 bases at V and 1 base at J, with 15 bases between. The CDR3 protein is CASSRRGPSSYNEQFF. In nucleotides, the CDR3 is TGCGCCAGCAGCCGGCGGGGGCCGTCTTCCTACAATGAGCAGTTCTTC.

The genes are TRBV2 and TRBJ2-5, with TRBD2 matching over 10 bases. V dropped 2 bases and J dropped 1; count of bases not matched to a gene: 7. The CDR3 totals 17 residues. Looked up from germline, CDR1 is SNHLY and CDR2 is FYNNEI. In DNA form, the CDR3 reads TGTGCCAGCAGTGAACCTACTGGACTAGCGGTCCAAGAGACCCAGTACTTC. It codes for CASSEPTGLAVQETQYF.

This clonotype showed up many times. The CDR3 nucleotides read TGTGCCAGCAGTTACGCGGGAGTGAACACTGAAGCTTTCTTT. Amino acids: CASSYAGVNTEAFF. The chain has TRBV6-2 or TRBV6-3 and TRBJ1-1, with D hard to call. Per germline, CDR1 MNHEY and CDR2 SVGEGT. V lost 2 bases to trimming and J lost 0 bases, with 7 bases between them. CDR3 length equals 14 residues.

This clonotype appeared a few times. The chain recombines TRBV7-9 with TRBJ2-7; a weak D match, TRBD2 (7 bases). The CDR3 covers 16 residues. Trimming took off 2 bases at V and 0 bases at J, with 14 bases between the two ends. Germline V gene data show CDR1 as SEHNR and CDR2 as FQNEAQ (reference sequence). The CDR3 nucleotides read TGTGCCAGCAGCTTAAGTCCCGGGGGGCACTCCTACGAGCAGTACGTC. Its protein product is CASSLSPGGHSYEQYV.

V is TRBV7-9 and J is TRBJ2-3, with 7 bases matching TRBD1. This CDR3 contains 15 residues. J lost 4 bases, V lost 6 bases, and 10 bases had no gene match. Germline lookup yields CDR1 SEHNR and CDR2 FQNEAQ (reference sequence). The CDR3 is CASSGDRVVSDTQYF. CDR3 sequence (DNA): TGTGCCAGCAGTGGTGACAGGGTTGTGTCAGATACGCAGTATTTT.

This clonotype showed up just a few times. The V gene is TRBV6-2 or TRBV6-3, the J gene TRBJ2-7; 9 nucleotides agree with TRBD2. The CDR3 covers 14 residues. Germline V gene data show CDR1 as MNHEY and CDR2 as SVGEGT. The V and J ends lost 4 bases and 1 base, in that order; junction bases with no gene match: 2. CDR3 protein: CASSSTSGSYEQYV. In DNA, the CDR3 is TGTGCCAGCAGTTCTACTAGCGGGTCCTACGAGCAGTACGTC.